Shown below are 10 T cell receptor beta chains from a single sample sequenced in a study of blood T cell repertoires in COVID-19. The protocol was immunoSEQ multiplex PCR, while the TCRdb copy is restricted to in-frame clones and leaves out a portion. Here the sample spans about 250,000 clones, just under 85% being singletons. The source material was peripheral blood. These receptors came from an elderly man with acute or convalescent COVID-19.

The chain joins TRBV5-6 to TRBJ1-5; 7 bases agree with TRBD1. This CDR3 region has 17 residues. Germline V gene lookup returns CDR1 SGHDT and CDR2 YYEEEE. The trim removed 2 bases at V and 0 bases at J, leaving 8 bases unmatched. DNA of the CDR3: TGTGCCAGCAGCTTCAGACAGGGAAGGTATAGCAATCAGCCCCAGCATTTT. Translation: CASSFRQGRYSNQPQHF.

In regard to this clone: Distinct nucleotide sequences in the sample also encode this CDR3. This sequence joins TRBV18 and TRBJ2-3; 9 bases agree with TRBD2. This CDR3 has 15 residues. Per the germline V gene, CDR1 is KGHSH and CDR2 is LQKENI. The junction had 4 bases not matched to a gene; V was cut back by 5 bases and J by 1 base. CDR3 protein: CASSTRTSGTDTQYF. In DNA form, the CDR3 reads TGTGCCAGCTCAACTCGGACTAGCGGCACAGATACGCAGTATTTT.

The CDR3 sequence: CAWSVEVAQYF. The CDR3 DNA sequence: TGTGCCTGGAGTGTAGAGGTGGCGCAGTACTTC. The genes are TRBV30 and TRBJ2-7; no clear D. Germline loops: CDR1 GTSNPN, CDR2 SVGIG (reference sequence). This CDR3 spans 11 amino acids. V shed 0 bases and J shed 9 bases, with 9 bases lying between them.

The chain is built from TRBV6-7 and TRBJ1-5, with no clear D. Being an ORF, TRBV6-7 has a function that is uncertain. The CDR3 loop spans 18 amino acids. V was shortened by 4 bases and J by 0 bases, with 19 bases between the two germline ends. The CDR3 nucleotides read TGTGCCAGCAGTTTTCAAGAGCTCCCGAATAGTAGCAATCAGCCCCAGCATTTT. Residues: CASSFQELPNSSNQPQHF.

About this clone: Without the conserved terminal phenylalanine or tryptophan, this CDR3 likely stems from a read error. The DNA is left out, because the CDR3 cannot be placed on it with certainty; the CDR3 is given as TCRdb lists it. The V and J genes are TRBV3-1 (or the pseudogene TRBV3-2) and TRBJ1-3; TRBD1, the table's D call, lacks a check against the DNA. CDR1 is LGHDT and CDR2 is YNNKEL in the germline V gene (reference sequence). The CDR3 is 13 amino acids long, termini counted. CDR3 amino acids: CASSLGTGKAMEG.

The CDR3 sequence is CASSKRNSSPSQPQHF. CDR3 sequence (DNA): TGTGCCAGCAGCAAAAGGAACAGTTCCCCCTCCCAGCCCCAGCATTTT. The chain links TRBV21-1 to TRBJ1-5; TRBD1, the D gene given by the table, was not confirmed from the DNA. TRBV21-1 is a pseudogene segment. The CDR3 totals 16 residues.

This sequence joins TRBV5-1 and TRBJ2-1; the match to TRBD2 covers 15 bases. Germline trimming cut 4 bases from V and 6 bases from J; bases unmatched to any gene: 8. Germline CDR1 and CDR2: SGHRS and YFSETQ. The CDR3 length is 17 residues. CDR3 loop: CASSPPGLAGGGNEQFF. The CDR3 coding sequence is TGCGCCAGCAGCCCACCGGGACTAGCGGGGGGAGGCAATGAGCAGTTCTTC.

The CDR3 loop is CATSDVGQGDGYTF. CDR3 in DNA: TGTGCCACCAGTGACGTGGGACAGGGGGATGGCTACACCTTC. The rearrangement uses TRBV24-1 and TRBJ1-2, with 11 bases that match TRBD1. Trimming took 4 bases from V and 6 from J; bases not matched to a gene: 3. CDR3 size: 14 residues. CDR1 and CDR2 (germline): KGHDR, SFDVKD.

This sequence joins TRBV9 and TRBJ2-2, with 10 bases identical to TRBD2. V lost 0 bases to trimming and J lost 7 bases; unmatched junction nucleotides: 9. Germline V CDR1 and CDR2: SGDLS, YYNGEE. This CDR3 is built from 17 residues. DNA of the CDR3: TGTGCCAGCAGCGTAGATGGCCTAGCGGGAGTCAACGGGGAGCTGTTTTTT. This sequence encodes CASSVDGLAGVNGELFF. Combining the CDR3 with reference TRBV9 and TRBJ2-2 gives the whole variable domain DSGVTQTPKHLITATGQRVTLRCSPRSGDLSVYWYQQSLDQGLQFLIQYYNGEERAKGNILERFSAQQFPDLHSELNLSSLELGDSALYFCASSVDGLAGVNGELFFGEGSRLTVL.

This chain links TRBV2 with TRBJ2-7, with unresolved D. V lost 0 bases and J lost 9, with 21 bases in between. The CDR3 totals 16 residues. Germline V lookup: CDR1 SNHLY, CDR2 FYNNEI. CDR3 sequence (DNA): TGTGCCAGCAGTGAAGCGCTTATTTGGGCCAACCACGGGCAGTACTTC. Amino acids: CASSEALIWANHGQYF.